These 27 T cell receptor beta chains came from one sample sequenced in a study of response to subunit inactivated influenza vaccine. TCRdb reprocessed the RT-PCR reads via MiXCR and lists one record per CDR3 protein. The table lists more than 550,000 distinct CDR3 sequences, roughly 12% of them singletons. These records were also assigned to another study, of T cells expressing NK-cell markers. That source adds: TCR beta libraries carry UMIs added by 5'RACE template switching.

Sequencing was performed on PBMCs from blood, taken on the day of vaccination. These receptors all come from a man aged 45-60 years who received an inactivated influenza vaccine.

This clonotype was seen more than once but under ten times. V usage is TRBV20-1 and J usage is TRBJ1-6; D gene ambiguous. This CDR3 contains 15 residues. The germline V gene has CDR1 DFQATT and CDR2 SNEGSKA (reference sequence). Trimming cost V 0 bases and J 1 base, with 7 bases left between them. CDR3 region: CSARDRRSYNSPLHF. Written as DNA, the CDR3 is TGCAGTGCTAGAGACAGGAGGTCCTATAATTCACCCCTCCACTTT.

The sample holds a few counts of this clonotype. The V and J genes are TRBV20-1 and TRBJ1-1, with D unresolved. The V gene's germline CDR1 is DFQATT and CDR2 SNEGSKA (reference sequence). The CDR3 sequence is 13 residues long. V gave up 0 bases and J gave up 11 bases, with 16 bases separating them. The CDR3 protein is CSARDPAGTEAFF. The CDR3 nucleotides read TGCAGTGCTAGAGATCCGGCAGGTACGGAGGCTTTCTTT.

This clonotype was counted a few times. This rearrangement joins TRBV20-1 to TRBJ1-1; D not certain. Germline CDR1 DFQATT, CDR2 SNEGSKA (reference sequence). V was shortened by 2 bases and J by 1 base, with 8 bases between the two germline ends. The CDR3 sequence is 13 residues long. The CDR3 region is CSARRTANTEAFF. The CDR3 DNA reads TGCAGTGCTAGAAGGACGGCGAACACTGAAGCTTTCTTT.

Ten or more counts support this clonotype. The V gene is TRBV15, the J gene TRBJ1-5; D not resolved. The CDR3 has 15 amino acids. CDR1 is LNHNV and CDR2 is YYDKDF in the germline V gene (reference sequence). Trimming took 0 bases from V and 11 from J, leaving 17 bases between them. DNA for the CDR3: TGTGCCACCAGCAGAGAGAGGAACACTTGGTGGACCCAGCATTTT. Translating it yields CATSRERNTWWTQHF.

This clonotype was recorded at least ten times. The chain links TRBV7-9 to TRBJ1-2; 7 bases map to TRBD1. In germline, CDR1 is SEHNR, CDR2 FQNEAQ (reference sequence). The length of the CDR3 is 13 residues. Unmatched junction bases numbered 4, after V lost 5 bases and J lost 4 bases. The CDR3: CASSLGDSYGYTF. CDR3 DNA: TGTGCCAGCAGCCTAGGGGACAGCTATGGCTACACCTTC.

The V gene is TRBV5-1, the J gene TRBJ1-4, with no clear D. The V end was cut by 5 bases, the J end by 0 bases, with 8 bases between. This CDR3 is 14 amino acids long. Germline CDR1 reads SGHRS; CDR2 reads YFSETQ. CDR3 sequence (DNA): TGCGCCAGCAGGGCCGGGACAACTAATGAAAAACTGTTTTTT. This gives the protein CASRAGTTNEKLFF.

The J gene is TRBJ2-5, the V gene TRBV12-3 or TRBV12-4; no clear D gene. The V end lost 7 bases, the J end lost 4 bases, and 10 bases lay between the germline ends. The CDR3 loop spans 12 amino acids. The CDR3 sequence: CASTPSRETQYF. CDR3 coding DNA: TGTGCCAGCACCCCCAGCCGAGAGACCCAGTACTTC.

This chain links TRBV20-1 with TRBJ2-2, with D perhaps matching TRBD1 (6 bases). The germline gives CDR1 DFQATT, CDR2 SNEGSKA (reference sequence). The CDR3 sequence is 15 residues long. Trimming removed 3 bases at V and 0 bases at J, with 11 bases between. The CDR3 reads CSARSGTTNTGELFF. In DNA, the CDR3 is TGCAGTGCTAGGTCCGGGACAACGAACACCGGGGAGCTGTTTTTT.

V is TRBV4-1 and J is TRBJ1-5, with D possibly matching TRBD1 (5 bases). This CDR3 spans 14 amino acids. Germline V gene lookup returns CDR1 MGHRA and CDR2 YSYEKL. V shed 1 base and J shed 5 bases, with 9 bases lying between them. The CDR3 region has the DNA TGCGCCAGCAGCCAAGCCAGGGTTGATCAGCCCCAGCATTTT. This encodes CASSQARVDQPQHF.

This clonotype showed up just a few times. In DNA, the CDR3 is TGCAGTGCTAGTGACGGGACAGGTCGTGGAAACACCATATATTTT. Translated: CSASDGTGRGNTIYF. The V call is TRBV20-1, the J call TRBJ1-3, with 8 bases aligning to TRBD1. Trimming took 3 bases from V and 3 from J; bases not matched to a gene: 7. This CDR3 has 15 residues. The germline V gene encodes CDR1 DFQATT and CDR2 SNEGSKA (reference sequence).

Many counts were recorded for this clonotype. The V gene is TRBV28, the J gene TRBJ1-1; 10 bases fit TRBD1. V shed 3 bases and J 4 bases; nucleotides not matched to a gene: 11. This CDR3 comprises 17 residues. Per the germline V gene, CDR1 is MDHEN and CDR2 is SYDVKM. CDR3 coding DNA: TGTGCCAGCAGTTTCCGGGGGACAGGGGTACGGCGCACTGAAGCTTTCTTT. Its translation: CASSFRGTGVRRTEAFF. Supplemented by reference TRBV28 and TRBJ1-1, the full variable domain reads DVKVTQSSRYLVKRTGEKVFLECVQDMDHENMFWYRQDPGLGLRLIYFSYDVKMKEKGDIPEGYSVSREKKERFSLILESASTNQTSMYLCASSFRGTGVRRTEAFFGQGTRLTVV.

The rearrangement joins TRBV12-3 or TRBV12-4 to TRBJ1-2; tentative D call: TRBD1 (5 bases). The CDR3 length is 14 residues. Trimming pared 5 bases from V and 4 bases from J, leaving 14 bases between. CDR3 sequence reads: CASSRGEGLYGYTF. CDR3 sequence (DNA): TGTGCCAGCAGTAGGGGAGAGGGGCTCTATGGCTACACCTTC.

In its sample, this clonotype was seen many times. The V and J genes are TRBV30 and TRBJ1-2, with 10 bases aligning to TRBD1. The trim removed 6 bases at V and 3 bases at J, leaving 10 bases unmatched. Germline lookup yields CDR1 GTSNPN and CDR2 SVGIG (reference sequence). There are 15 residues in the CDR3. In nucleotides, the CDR3 is TGTGCCTGCCCGGGACAGGGGTCGGAGTACTATGGCTACACCTTC. Its translation: CACPGQGSEYYGYTF.

In its sample, this clonotype was seen a few times. The chain uses TRBV6-5 and TRBJ2-6; the D gene is possibly TRBD1 (6 bases). The CDR3 is 19 residues long. V shed 0 bases and J shed 0 bases, with 15 bases lying between them. Germline CDR1 and CDR2: MNHEY and SVGAGI. Here the CDR3 reads CASSYSPQGPSSGANVLTF. CDR3 nucleotide sequence: TGTGCCAGCAGTTACTCGCCGCAGGGGCCCTCCTCTGGGGCCAACGTCCTGACTTTC.

This clonotype was picked up many times. V usage is TRBV5-1 and J usage is TRBJ2-5, with 10 nucleotides matching TRBD2. Germline CDR1 and CDR2: SGHRS and YFSETQ. The CDR3 runs 16 residues. J lost 9 bases, V lost 0 bases, and 11 bases had no gene match. For the CDR3, the DNA is TGCGCCAGCAGCTTGGGGACTAGCGGACCAAGAGAAGCCCAGTACTTC. Residues: CASSLGTSGPREAQYF.

This clonotype was recorded only once. V is TRBV4-2 and J is TRBJ1-3; TRBD1 might be the D (6 bases). Deletions cut 1 base from V and 4 bases from J, with 17 bases between. Germline V gives CDR1 LGHNA, CDR2 YNFKEQ. CDR3 size: 17 residues. CDR3 sequence (DNA): TGTGCCAGCAGCCAAGCCCCAGGGGCCTGGGGGGGAAACACCATATATTTT. Encoded protein: CASSQAPGAWGGNTIYF.

This clonotype was seen ten or more times. The rearrangement uses TRBV4-3 and TRBJ2-7, with D possibly being TRBD1 or TRBD2 (5 bases each). V gave up 0 bases and J gave up 3 bases, with 12 bases separating them. Germline V gene sequence: CDR1 LGHNA, CDR2 YSLEER. This CDR3 spans 15 amino acids. The CDR3 DNA reads as TGCGCCAGCAGCCAAGATCGAGGGGCCTTCTACGAGCAGTACTTC. This sequence encodes CASSQDRGAFYEQYF.

This clonotype was detected a few times. The chain couples TRBV6-2 or TRBV6-3 to TRBJ1-1; D remains ambiguous. CDR3 size: 13 residues. Germline loops: CDR1 MNHEY, CDR2 SVGEGT. V lost 5 bases and J 3 bases, leaving 10 bases between the germline ends. CDR3 residues: CASSTGPYTEAFF. CDR3 nucleotide sequence: TGTGCCAGCAGTACCGGACCTTACACTGAAGCTTTCTTT.

The rearrangement uses TRBV12-3 or TRBV12-4 and TRBJ2-7, with D perhaps matching TRBD1 (5 bases). The V end lost 7 bases, the J end lost 7 bases, and 20 bases lay between the germline ends. The CDR3 covers 14 residues. The CDR3 spells CASTPTRTKGEQYF. In DNA form, the CDR3 reads TGTGCCAGCACCCCAACTCGGACCAAGGGGGAGCAGTACTTC.

This clonotype was observed many times. One junction end disagrees with the germline gene, perhaps due to a read error. The CDR3 bases are TGTGCCAGCAGCTCCGGACTAGCGGGGTCCACAGATACGCAGTATTTT. Protein: CASSSGLAGSTDTQYF. This chain joins TRBV5-1 and TRBJ2-3, with 12 positions matching TRBD2. CDR1 and CDR2 (germline): SGHRS, YFSETQ. The CDR3 is made up of 16 amino acids.

This clonotype was detected a few times. The chain joins TRBV5-5 to TRBJ1-1; no firm D call. The germline V gene has CDR1 SGHKS and CDR2 YYEKEE (reference sequence). CDR3 size: 16 residues. V lost 4 bases, J lost 0 bases, and 16 bases lay in between. This chain's CDR3 is CASSEAVGAVNTEAFF. The DNA for the CDR3 is TGTGCCAGCAGCGAGGCTGTAGGTGCAGTGAACACTGAAGCTTTCTTT.

This clonotype was counted only a few times. This rearrangement joins TRBV20-1 to TRBJ2-1; D perhaps matches TRBD2 (6 bases). V was shortened by 7 bases and J by 5 bases, with 15 bases between the two germline ends. The CDR3 has 13 amino acids. From germline, CDR1 is DFQATT and CDR2 SNEGSKA (reference sequence). The CDR3 DNA reads as TGCAGTGGTAGGGACTTTCCCAACAATGAGCAGTTCTTC. Amino acids: CSGRDFPNNEQFF.

The chain couples TRBV4-2 to TRBJ1-5; no definite D call. The germline V gene encodes CDR1 LGHNA and CDR2 YNFKEQ. Deletions cut 0 bases from V and 7 bases from J, with 19 bases between. CDR3 length equals 17 residues. The CDR3 reads CASSQDLTLAGRQPQHF. CDR3 sequence (DNA): TGTGCCAGCAGCCAAGATCTGACCCTCGCTGGCAGACAGCCCCAGCATTTT.

At least ten counts were recorded for this clonotype. The V call is TRBV5-1, the J call TRBJ2-7, with D perhaps TRBD2 (6 bases). This CDR3 contains 15 residues. The germline V gene has CDR1 SGHRS and CDR2 YFSETQ. V lost 0 bases, J lost 3 bases, and 13 bases lay in between. Written as DNA, the CDR3 is TGCGCCAGCAGCTTGGAGGTAGCGGCCGTCTACGAGCAGTACTTC. This translates into CASSLEVAAVYEQYF.

The genes are TRBV18 and TRBJ2-6, with TRBD1 matching 9 bases. This CDR3 spans 17 amino acids. J was trimmed by 1 base and V by 8 bases; bases with no gene match: 9. The germline CDR1 and CDR2 sequences are KGHSH and LQKENI. CDR3 DNA: TGTGCCAGCCACCCGGGACAGGGTCTATCTGGGGCCAACGTCCTGACTTTC. Translated: CASHPGQGLSGANVLTF.

The J gene is TRBJ2-7, the V gene TRBV7-2, with TRBD2 identical over 9 bases. The CDR3 is 15 amino acids. Trimming removed 3 bases from V and 6 bases from J; junction bases left unmatched: 9. The germline V gene has CDR1 SGHTA and CDR2 FQGNSA. CDR3 sequence: CASSFMGGRAIEQYF. CDR3 nucleotides: TGTGCCAGCAGCTTTATGGGCGGGAGGGCCATCGAGCAGTACTTC.

The table lists this clonotype with a few counts. The chain employs TRBV20-1 and TRBJ2-4, with D hard to call. The V gene lost 3 bases and the J gene lost 0 bases, with 12 bases spanning the gap. Germline CDR1 reads DFQATT; CDR2 reads SNEGSKA (reference sequence). The CDR3 has 15 residues. Here the CDR3 DNA reads TGCAGTGCTAGTACCGGAACGACAGCCAAAAACATTCAGTACTTC. Encoded protein: CSASTGTTAKNIQYF.